This T cell receptor (beta chain) was identified in a study of cytomegalovirus exposure and HLA in healthy donors. Notes on the study in general: The study recorded 150 to 200 TCR beta chains that were cytomegalovirus-associated. TCR beta chain V- and J-gene trimming was linked, in a later analysis, to a missense variant in DCLRE1C. Highly shared sequence variants in one cluster were likely a sequencing artifact.

With respect to this clone: Antigen unknown.

CDR3 length: 15 amino acids. Germline V gene sequence: CDR1 MNHNS, CDR2 SASEGT. The V end lost 3 bases, the J end lost 2 bases, and 14 bases lay between the germline ends. Both 60 Vbeta primers and 13 Jbeta primers went into the PCR. Only in-frame clones appear in the TCRdb table, and some are missing; sequencing was by immunoSEQ multiplex PCR. This sample carries some 120,000 clones, approximately 80% of them seen once, and the ten largest clones take about 2.6%. The origin of this receptor is a man between 25 and 39 years old in good health and CMV-seronegative. The chain combines TRBV6-1 with TRBJ2-7; TRBD1 might be the D (6 bases). Sequencing was done on a sample of PBMCs. CDR3 nucleotides: TGTGCCAGCAGTGATTTAGACAGGTCCACCTACGAGCAGTACTTC. Translating gives CASSDLDRSTYEQYF.